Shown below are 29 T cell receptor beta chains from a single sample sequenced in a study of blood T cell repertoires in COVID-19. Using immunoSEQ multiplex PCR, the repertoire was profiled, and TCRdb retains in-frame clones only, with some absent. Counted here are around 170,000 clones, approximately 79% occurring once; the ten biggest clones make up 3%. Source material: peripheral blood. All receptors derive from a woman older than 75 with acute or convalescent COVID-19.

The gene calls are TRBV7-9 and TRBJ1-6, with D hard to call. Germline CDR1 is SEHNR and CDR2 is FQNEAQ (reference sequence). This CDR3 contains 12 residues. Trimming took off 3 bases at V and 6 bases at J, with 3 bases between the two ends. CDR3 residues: CASSFINSPLHF. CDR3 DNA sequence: TGTGCCAGCAGCTTTATTAATTCACCCCTCCACTTT.

The CDR3 is CASSSYAADNYEQYF. The CDR3 nucleotides are TGTGCCAGCAGTAGTTATGCCGCGGACAACTACGAGCAGTACTTC. The chain has TRBV13 and TRBJ2-7; tentatively, D is TRBD1 (5 bases). The germline V gene encodes CDR1 PRHDT and CDR2 FYEKMQ (reference sequence). The V gene lost 6 bases and the J gene lost 3 bases, with 18 bases spanning the gap. The CDR3 runs 15 residues.

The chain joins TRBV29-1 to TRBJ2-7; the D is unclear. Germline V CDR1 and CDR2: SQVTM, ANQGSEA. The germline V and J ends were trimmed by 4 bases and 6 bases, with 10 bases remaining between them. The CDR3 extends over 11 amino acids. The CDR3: CSVGWSTEQYF. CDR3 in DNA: TGCAGCGTTGGATGGAGCACCGAGCAGTACTTC.

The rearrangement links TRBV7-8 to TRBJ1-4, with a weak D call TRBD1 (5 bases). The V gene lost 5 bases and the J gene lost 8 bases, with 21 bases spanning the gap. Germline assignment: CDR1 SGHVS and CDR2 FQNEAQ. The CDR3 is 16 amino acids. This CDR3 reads CASSPPGGSKGEKLFF. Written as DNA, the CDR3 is TGTGCCAGCAGCCCCCCCGGGGGGTCTAAGGGGGAAAAACTGTTTTTT.

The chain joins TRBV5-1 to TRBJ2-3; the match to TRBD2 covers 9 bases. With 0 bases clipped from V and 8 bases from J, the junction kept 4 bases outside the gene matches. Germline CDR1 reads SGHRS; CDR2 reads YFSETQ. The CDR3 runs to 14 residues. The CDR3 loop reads CASSLAGLASTQYF. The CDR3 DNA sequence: TGCGCCAGCAGCTTGGCGGGACTAGCTAGTACGCAGTATTTT.

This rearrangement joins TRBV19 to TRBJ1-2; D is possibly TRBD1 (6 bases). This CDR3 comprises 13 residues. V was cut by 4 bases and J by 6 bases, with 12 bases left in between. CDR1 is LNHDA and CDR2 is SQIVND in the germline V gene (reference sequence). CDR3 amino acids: CASSTRTVDGYTF. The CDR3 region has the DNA TGTGCCAGTAGTACCCGGACAGTGGATGGCTACACCTTC.

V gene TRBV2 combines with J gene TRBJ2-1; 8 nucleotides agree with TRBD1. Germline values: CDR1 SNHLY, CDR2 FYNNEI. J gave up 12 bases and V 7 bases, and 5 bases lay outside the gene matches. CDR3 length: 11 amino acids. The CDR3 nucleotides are TGTGCCAGCACTCAGACAGGGGTGCAGTTCTTC. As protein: CASTQTGVQFF.

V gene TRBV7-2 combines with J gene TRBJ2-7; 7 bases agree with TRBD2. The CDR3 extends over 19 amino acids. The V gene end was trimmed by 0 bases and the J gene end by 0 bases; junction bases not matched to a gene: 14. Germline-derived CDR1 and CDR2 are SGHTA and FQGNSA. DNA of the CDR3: TGTGCCAGCAGCTTAGCGGACCCGCCTTTTGGGGGGGACTCCTACGAGCAGTACTTC. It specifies CASSLADPPFGGDSYEQYF.

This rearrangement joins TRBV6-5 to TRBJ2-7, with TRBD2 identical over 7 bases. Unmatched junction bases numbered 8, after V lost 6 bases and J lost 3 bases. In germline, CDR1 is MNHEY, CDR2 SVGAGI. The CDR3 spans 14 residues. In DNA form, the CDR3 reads TGTGCCAGCAGCCTTAGCGGGTCCGACTACGAGCAGTACTTC. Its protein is CASSLSGSDYEQYF.

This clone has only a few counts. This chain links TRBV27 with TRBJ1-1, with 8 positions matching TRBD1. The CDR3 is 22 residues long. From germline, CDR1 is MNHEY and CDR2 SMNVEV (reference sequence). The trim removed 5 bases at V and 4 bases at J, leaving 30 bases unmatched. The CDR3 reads CASSPQRQDREKRGFQSTEAFF. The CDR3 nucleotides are TGTGCCAGCAGTCCACAAAGACAGGACAGGGAGAAGCGAGGGTTCCAGAGCACTGAAGCTTTCTTT.

Here the CDR3 reads CASSIGRDQPQHF. Written as DNA, the CDR3 is TGTGCCAGCAGCATAGGGAGGGATCAGCCCCAGCATTTT. This chain uses TRBV5-4 with TRBJ1-5; unclear D gene. Trimming took 4 bases from V and 5 from J, leaving 10 bases between them. The CDR3 is 13 residues long. The V gene's germline CDR1 is SGHNT and CDR2 YYREEE (reference sequence).

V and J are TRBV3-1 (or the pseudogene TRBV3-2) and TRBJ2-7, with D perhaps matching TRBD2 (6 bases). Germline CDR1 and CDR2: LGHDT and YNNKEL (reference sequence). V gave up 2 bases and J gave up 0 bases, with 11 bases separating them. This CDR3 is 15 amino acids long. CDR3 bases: TGTGCCAGCAGCCAACAAGCGGGTTCCTCCTACGAGCAGTACTTC. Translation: CASSQQAGSSYEQYF.

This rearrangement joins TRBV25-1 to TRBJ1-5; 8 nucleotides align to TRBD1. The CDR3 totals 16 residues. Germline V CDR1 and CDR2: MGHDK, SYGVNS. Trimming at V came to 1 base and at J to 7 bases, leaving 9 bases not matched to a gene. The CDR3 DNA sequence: TGTGCCAGCAGTGAATCTTTAGGACAGGGTATACAGCCCCAGCATTTT. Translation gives CASSESLGQGIQPQHF.

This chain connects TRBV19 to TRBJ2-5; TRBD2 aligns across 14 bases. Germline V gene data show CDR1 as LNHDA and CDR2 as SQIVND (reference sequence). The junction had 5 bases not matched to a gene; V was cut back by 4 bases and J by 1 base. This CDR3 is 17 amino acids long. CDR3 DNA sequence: TGTGCCAGTAGTAGAGGGACTAGCGGGAGAAGCCAAGAGACCCAGTACTTC. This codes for CASSRGTSGRSQETQYF.

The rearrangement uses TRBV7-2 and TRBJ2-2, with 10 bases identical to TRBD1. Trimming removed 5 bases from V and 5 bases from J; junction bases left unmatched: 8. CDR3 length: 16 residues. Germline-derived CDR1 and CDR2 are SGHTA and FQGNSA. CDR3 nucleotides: TGTGCCAGCAGCACCGGGACAGGGGTTGGTACCGGGGAGCTGTTTTTT. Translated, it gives CASSTGTGVGTGELFF.

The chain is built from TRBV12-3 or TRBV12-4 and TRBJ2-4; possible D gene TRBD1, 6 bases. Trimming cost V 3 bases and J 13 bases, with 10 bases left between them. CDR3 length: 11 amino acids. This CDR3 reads CASSLGRGQYF. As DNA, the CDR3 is TGTGCCAGCAGTTTGGGCAGGGGACAGTACTTC.

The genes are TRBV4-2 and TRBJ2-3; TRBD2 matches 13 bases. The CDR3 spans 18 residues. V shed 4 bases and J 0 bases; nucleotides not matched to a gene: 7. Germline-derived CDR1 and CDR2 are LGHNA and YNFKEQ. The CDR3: CASSPRTSGRPSTDTQYF. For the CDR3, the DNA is TGTGCCAGCAGCCCGCGGACTAGCGGGAGACCTAGCACAGATACGCAGTATTTT.

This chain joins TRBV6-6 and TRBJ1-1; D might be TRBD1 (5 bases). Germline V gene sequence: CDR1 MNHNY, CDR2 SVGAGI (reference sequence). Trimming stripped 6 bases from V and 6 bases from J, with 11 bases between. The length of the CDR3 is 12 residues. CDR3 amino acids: CASSLRQSEAFF. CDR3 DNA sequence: TGTGCCAGCAGCCTCAGACAGTCTGAAGCTTTCTTT.

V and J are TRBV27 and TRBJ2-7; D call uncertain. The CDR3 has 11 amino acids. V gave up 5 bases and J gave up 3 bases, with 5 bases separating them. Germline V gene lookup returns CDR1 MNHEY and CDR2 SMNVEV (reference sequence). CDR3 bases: TGTGCCAGCAGTAACTACTACGAGCAGTACTTC. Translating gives CASSNYYEQYF.

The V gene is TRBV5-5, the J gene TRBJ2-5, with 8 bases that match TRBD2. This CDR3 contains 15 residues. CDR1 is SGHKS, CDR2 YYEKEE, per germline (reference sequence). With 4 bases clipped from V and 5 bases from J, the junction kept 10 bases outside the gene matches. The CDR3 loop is CASSPRPGGPETQYF. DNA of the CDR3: TGTGCCAGCAGCCCCCGTCCGGGAGGGCCTGAGACCCAGTACTTC.

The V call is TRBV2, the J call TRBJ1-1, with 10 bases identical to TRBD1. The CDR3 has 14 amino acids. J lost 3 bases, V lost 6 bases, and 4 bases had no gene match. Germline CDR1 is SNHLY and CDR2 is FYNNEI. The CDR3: CASSSGQGYTEAFF. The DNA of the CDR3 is TGTGCCAGCAGCTCGGGACAGGGGTACACTGAAGCTTTCTTT. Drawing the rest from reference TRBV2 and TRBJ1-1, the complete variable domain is EPEVTQTPSHQVTQMGQEVILRCVPISNHLYFYWYRQILGQKVEFLVSFYNNEISEKSEIFDDQFSVERPDGSNFTLKIRSTKLEDSAMYFCASSSGQGYTEAFFGQGTRLTVV.

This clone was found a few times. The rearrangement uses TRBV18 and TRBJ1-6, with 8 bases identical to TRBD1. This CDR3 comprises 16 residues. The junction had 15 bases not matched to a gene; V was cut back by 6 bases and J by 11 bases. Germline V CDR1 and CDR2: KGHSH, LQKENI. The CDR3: CASSSGTGSLQAPLHF. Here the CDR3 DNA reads TGTGCCAGCTCGTCGGGGACAGGAAGTTTACAAGCACCCCTCCACTTT.

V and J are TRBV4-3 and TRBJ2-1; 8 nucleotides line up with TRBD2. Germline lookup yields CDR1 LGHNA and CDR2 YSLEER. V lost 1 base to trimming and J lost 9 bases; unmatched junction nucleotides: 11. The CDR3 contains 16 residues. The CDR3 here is CASSQVLSGEGGEQFF. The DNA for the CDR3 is TGCGCCAGCAGCCAAGTCCTTAGCGGGGAGGGCGGTGAGCAGTTCTTC.

CDR3 residues: CASSVRSHEQYF. The CDR3 coding sequence is TGTGCCAGCAGTGTCCGGTCCCACGAGCAGTACTTC. This chain joins TRBV6-4 and TRBJ2-7; no clear D gene. V was pared by 4 bases and J by 5 bases, with 9 bases between. CDR3 size: 12 residues. Germline-derived CDR1 and CDR2 are MRHNA and SNTAGT.

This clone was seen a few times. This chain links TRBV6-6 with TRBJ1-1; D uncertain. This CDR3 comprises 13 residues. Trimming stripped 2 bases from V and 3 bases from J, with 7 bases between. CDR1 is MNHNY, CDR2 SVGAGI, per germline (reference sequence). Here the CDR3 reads CASSYGRDTEAFF. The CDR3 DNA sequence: TGTGCCAGCAGTTACGGGCGGGACACTGAAGCTTTCTTT.

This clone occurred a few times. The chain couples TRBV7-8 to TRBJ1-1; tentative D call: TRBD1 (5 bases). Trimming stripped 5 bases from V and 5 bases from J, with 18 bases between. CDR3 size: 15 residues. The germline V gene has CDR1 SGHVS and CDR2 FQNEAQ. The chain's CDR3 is CASSPLGGGFTEAFF. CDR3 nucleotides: TGTGCCAGCAGCCCCCTCGGGGGTGGATTTACTGAAGCTTTCTTT.

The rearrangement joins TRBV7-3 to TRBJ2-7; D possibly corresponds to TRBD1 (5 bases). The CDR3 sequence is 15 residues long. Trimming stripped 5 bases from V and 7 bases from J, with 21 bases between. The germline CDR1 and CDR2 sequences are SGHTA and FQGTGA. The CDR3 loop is CASSPNGRAPLEQYF. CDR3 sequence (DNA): TGTGCCAGCAGCCCGAACGGCAGGGCGCCCCTGGAGCAGTACTTC. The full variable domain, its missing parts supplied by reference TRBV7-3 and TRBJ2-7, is GAGVSQTPSNKVTEKGKYVELRCDPISGHTALYWYRQSLGQGPEFLIYFQGTGAADDSGLPNDRFFAVRPEGSVSTLKIQRTERGDSAVYLCASSPNGRAPLEQYFGPGTRLTVT.

The CDR3 loop is CASSLDPSGGDKFF. CDR3 nucleotide sequence: TGTGCCAGCAGCTTAGACCCTAGCGGAGGAGATAAGTTCTTC. The rearrangement uses TRBV7-3 and TRBJ2-1, with TRBD2 matching 7 bases. The trim removed 2 bases at V and 14 bases at J, leaving 12 bases unmatched. Germline CDR1 reads SGHTA; CDR2 reads FQGTGA. This CDR3 region has 14 residues. The whole variable domain, filled in from reference TRBV7-3 and TRBJ2-1, reads GAGVSQTPSNKVTEKGKYVELRCDPISGHTALYWYRQSLGQGPEFLIYFQGTGAADDSGLPNDRFFAVRPEGSVSTLKIQRTERGDSAVYLCASSLDPSGGDKFFGPGTRLTVL.

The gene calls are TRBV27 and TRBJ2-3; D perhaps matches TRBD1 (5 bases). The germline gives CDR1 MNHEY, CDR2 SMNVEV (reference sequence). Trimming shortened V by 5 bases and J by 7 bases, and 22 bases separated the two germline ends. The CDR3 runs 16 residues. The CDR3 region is CASSGHLQAYANTQYF. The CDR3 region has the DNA TGTGCCAGCAGTGGACACCTACAGGCATACGCAAATACGCAGTATTTT.